What follows are 9 T cell receptor beta chains derived from one specimen sequenced in a study of blood T cell repertoires in COVID-19. Clones were sequenced by immunoSEQ multiplex PCR, and TCRdb holds only the in-frame ones, with some missing. The sample has 100,000 to 120,000 clones; approximately 85% are singletons. Specimen: peripheral blood. These receptors were taken from a man between 50 and 59 years old with acute or convalescent COVID-19.

The CDR3 loop is CASSMGQAGQPQHF. CDR3 nucleotide sequence: TGTGCCAGCAGTATGGGACAGGCGGGCCAGCCCCAGCATTTT. This chain uses TRBV6-5 with TRBJ1-5; 8 bases fit TRBD1. The J segment lost 7 bases and the V segment lost 5 bases, leaving 7 bases of the junction unmatched. The CDR3 has 14 residues. Germline loops: CDR1 MNHEY, CDR2 SVGAGI.

The rearrangement links TRBV19 to TRBJ2-1; possibly TRBD1 for D (5 bases). Germline values: CDR1 LNHDA, CDR2 SQIVND (reference sequence). Trimming took off 7 bases at V and 7 bases at J, with 26 bases between the two ends. The CDR3 length is 17 residues. CDR3 DNA: TGTGCCAGTATAGAGTCCGAGGCAGGGAATGATTTAAATGAGCAGTTCTTC. This encodes CASIESEAGNDLNEQFF. The variable domain in full, with the rest retrieved from reference TRBV19 and TRBJ2-1, is DGGITQSPKYLFRKEGQNVTLSCEQNLNHDAMYWYRQDPGQGLRLIYYSQIVNDFQKGDIAEGYSVSREKKESFPLTVTSAQKNPTAFYLCASIESEAGNDLNEQFFGPGTRLTVL.

The chain uses TRBV7-3 and TRBJ2-1, with 9 bases identical to TRBD2. The ends lost 2 bases at V and 7 bases at J; junction bases unmatched: 6. Germline V gives CDR1 SGHTA, CDR2 FQGTGA. The CDR3 is 15 amino acids. In DNA, the CDR3 is TGTGCCAGCAGCTTAGCGGGAGGGCCGGGTAATGAGCAGTTCTTC. This codes for CASSLAGGPGNEQFF.

The V call is TRBV12-5, the J call TRBJ2-5; TRBD2 aligns across 7 bases. With 6 bases clipped from V and 5 bases from J, the junction kept 0 bases outside the gene matches. The CDR3 totals 11 residues. CDR1 is LGHNT, CDR2 FRNRAP, per germline. The CDR3: CASGGGETQYF. The CDR3 bases are TGTGCTAGTGGCGGGGGGGAGACCCAGTACTTC.

This chain connects TRBV5-4 to TRBJ1-5, with D unresolved. Germline V gene data show CDR1 as SGHNT and CDR2 as YYREEE (reference sequence). V lost 2 bases, J lost 6 bases, and 12 bases lay in between. This CDR3 is built from 14 residues. DNA of the CDR3: TGTGCCAGCAGCTTATCCGGAGAGGCTCAGCCCCAGCATTTT. The encoded protein is CASSLSGEAQPQHF. Based on the CDR3 plus reference TRBV5-4 and TRBJ1-5, the full variable domain is ETGVTQSPTHLIKTRGQQVTLRCSSQSGHNTVSWYQQALGQGPQFIFQYYREEENGRGNFPPRFSGLQFPNYSSELNVNALELDDSALYLCASSLSGEAQPQHFGDGTRLSIL.

The chain employs TRBV2 and TRBJ1-2; 9 bases match TRBD1. This CDR3 region has 14 residues. V was clipped by 4 bases and J by 2 bases; unmatched bases: 2. Germline values: CDR1 SNHLY, CDR2 FYNNEI. The CDR3 reads CASSGDRGNYGYTF. Here the CDR3 DNA reads TGTGCCAGCAGTGGAGACAGGGGGAACTATGGCTACACCTTC.

The chain has TRBV28 and TRBJ1-5; D perhaps matches TRBD1 (6 bases). The CDR3 sequence is 12 residues long. With 10 bases removed from V and 6 bases from J, the gap between germline ends came to 13 bases. Germline assignment: CDR1 MDHEN and CDR2 SYDVKM. The CDR3, as DNA: TGTGCCACCGACAGGTTGGGTCAGCCCCAGCATTTT. Amino acid sequence: CATDRLGQPQHF.

J is TRBJ2-2 and V is TRBV7-9, with TRBD2 identical over 9 bases. Germline loops: CDR1 SEHNR, CDR2 FQNEAQ (reference sequence). V was clipped by 5 bases and J by 5 bases; unmatched bases: 6. The CDR3 extends over 15 amino acids. The chain's CDR3 is CASSPGLAKTGELFF. The CDR3 DNA sequence: TGTGCCAGCAGCCCGGGACTAGCCAAGACCGGGGAGCTGTTTTTT.

J is TRBJ1-5 and V is TRBV4-1; the match to TRBD1 covers 12 bases. The CDR3 consists of 16 residues. From germline, CDR1 is MGHRA and CDR2 YSYEKL. The J segment lost 0 bases and the V segment lost 6 bases, leaving 3 bases of the junction unmatched. The CDR3 nucleotides are TGCGCCAGCAGGGGGACAGGGGGCAATAGCAATCAGCCCCAGCATTTT. Translating gives CASRGTGGNSNQPQHF.